These 14 T cell receptor beta chains were all obtained from the same sample, sequenced in a study of T-cell reconstitution after alpha-beta-depleted transplantation in children. A library of TCRbeta sequences, prepared with unique molecular identifiers, was generated. In TCRdb, the PCR reads were re-called with MiXCR into one record per CDR3 protein. The sample includes about 690,000 distinct CDR3 sequences, approximately 17% of them seen just once. The material sequenced was PBMCs from the stem cell graft donor, taken from the stem cell graft. These TCRs come from a human donor who donated a stem cell graft to a child with acute myeloid leukemia.

The chain has TRBV7-2 and TRBJ2-4; D remains unclear. The CDR3 sequence is 11 residues long. The germline gives CDR1 SGHTA, CDR2 FQGNSA. Trimming took 6 bases from V and 8 from J, leaving 8 bases between them. CDR3 coding DNA: TGTGCCAGCAGTCCGTCTCACATTCAGTACTTC. Translated: CASSPSHIQYF.

This clonotype was seen more than once but under ten times. This sequence joins TRBV7-2 and TRBJ2-3; the match to TRBD2 covers 9 bases. The CDR3 contains 17 residues. Germline CDR1 is SGHTA and CDR2 is FQGNSA. Germline trimming cut 0 bases from V and 8 bases from J; bases unmatched to any gene: 12. The CDR3 DNA reads TGTGCCAGCAGCTTAGCGGTTTCGGGCGGGGGGGAACGTACGCAGTATTTT. Protein sequence: CASSLAVSGGGERTQYF.

The chain recombines TRBV28 with TRBJ1-2, with no clear D. Germline lookup yields CDR1 MDHEN and CDR2 SYDVKM. CDR3 length: 13 residues. Trimming took off 4 bases at V and 10 bases at J, with 16 bases between the two ends. The CDR3 sequence: CASSSIGGPLYTF. In DNA form, the CDR3 reads TGTGCCAGCAGTTCCATAGGAGGGCCCCTCTACACCTTC.

The chain combines TRBV24-1 with TRBJ1-2, with D uncertain. The CDR3 consists of 13 residues. V lost 0 bases and J lost 6, with 7 bases in between. Germline CDR1 and CDR2: KGHDR and SFDVKD. The CDR3 sequence: CATSDLTANGYTF. For the CDR3, the DNA is TGTGCCACCAGTGATTTGACAGCTAATGGCTACACCTTC.

This clonotype appeared many times. V is TRBV29-1 and J is TRBJ2-3, with 8 bases identical to TRBD1. Germline V gene sequence: CDR1 SQVTM, CDR2 ANQGSEA. The CDR3 runs 15 residues. The J segment lost 1 base and the V segment lost 4 bases, leaving 7 bases of the junction unmatched. The CDR3 spells CSVGRSGQGTDTQYF. The CDR3 DNA sequence: TGCAGCGTTGGTCGATCGGGACAGGGCACAGATACGCAGTATTTT.

The table lists this clonotype with many counts. This chain connects TRBV10-3 to TRBJ2-1; tentative D call: TRBD2 (5 bases). The germline V gene encodes CDR1 ENHRY and CDR2 SYGVKD. Deletions cut 0 bases from V and 0 bases from J, with 9 bases between. The CDR3 contains 16 residues. CDR3 sequence reads: CAISESEESSYNEQFF. The DNA of the CDR3 is TGTGCCATCAGTGAGTCGGAGGAGAGCTCCTACAATGAGCAGTTCTTC.

The chain combines TRBV7-3 with TRBJ2-1; D gene unclear. The V end was cut by 3 bases, the J end by 0 bases, with 9 bases between. There are 15 residues in the CDR3. The V gene's germline CDR1 is SGHTA and CDR2 FQGTGA. The CDR3: CASSFDPGSYNEQFF. CDR3 in DNA: TGTGCCAGCAGCTTTGATCCGGGCTCCTACAATGAGCAGTTCTTC.

This clonotype was recorded many times. The CDR3 here is CSAREDLSSYEQYV. Here the CDR3 DNA reads TGCAGTGCTAGAGAGGACCTGAGCTCCTACGAGCAGTACGTC. The rearrangement joins TRBV20-1 to TRBJ2-7; D gene ambiguous. The CDR3 contains 14 residues. Trimming removed 0 bases at V and 0 bases at J, with 9 bases between. Germline CDR1 DFQATT, CDR2 SNEGSKA (reference sequence).

This clonotype was picked up many times. The CDR3 protein is CSASDPVSNQPQHF. The DNA of the CDR3 is TGCAGTGCTAGCGATCCCGTTAGCAATCAGCCCCAGCATTTT. The rearrangement uses TRBV20-1 and TRBJ1-5; no clear D. With 3 bases removed from V and 0 bases from J, the gap between germline ends came to 9 bases. The length of the CDR3 is 14 residues. Looked up from germline, CDR1 is DFQATT and CDR2 is SNEGSKA (reference sequence).

The sample holds a few counts of this clonotype. The CDR3 reads CSARDHGTTNEKLFF. CDR3 sequence (DNA): TGCAGTGCTAGAGATCACGGGACAACTAATGAAAAACTGTTTTTT. The chain has TRBV20-1 and TRBJ1-4; no definite D call. The V end lost 0 bases, the J end lost 0 bases, and 8 bases lay between the germline ends. CDR3 length: 15 residues. From germline, CDR1 is DFQATT and CDR2 SNEGSKA (reference sequence).

The chain has TRBV6-2 or TRBV6-3 and TRBJ1-5, with D unclear. Germline V gene data show CDR1 as MNHEY and CDR2 as SVGEGT. Trimming cost V 10 bases and J 4 bases, with 11 bases left between them. This CDR3 region has 12 residues. Here the CDR3 DNA reads TGTGCCATCAGCTTCTTTAATCAGCCCCAGCATTTT. It is translated as CAISFFNQPQHF.

This clonotype appeared many times. This chain links TRBV20-1 with TRBJ1-2, with 10 bases matching TRBD1. The CDR3 is 16 amino acids. V lost 1 base, J lost 2 bases, and 7 bases stayed unmatched. CDR1 is DFQATT, CDR2 SNEGSKA, per germline (reference sequence). In nucleotides, the CDR3 is TGCAGTGCTAGAGCCATGGGACAGGGGAGGAACTATGGCTACACCTTC. This codes for CSARAMGQGRNYGYTF.

There are many counts of this clonotype. The chain uses TRBV5-6 and TRBJ1-5; no clear D. CDR3 length equals 15 residues. The ends were cut back, 3 bases at V and 9 bases at J, with 19 bases in the middle. The germline gives CDR1 SGHDT, CDR2 YYEEEE. The CDR3 DNA follows: TGTGCCAGCAGCTGGTCAGGATCCCCCCGGAGGCCCCAGCATTTT. It encodes CASSWSGSPRRPQHF.

The chain joins TRBV24-1 to TRBJ2-7; 7 positions agree with TRBD1. The CDR3 has 14 amino acids. Germline loops: CDR1 KGHDR, CDR2 SFDVKD. The V and J ends lost 4 bases and 4 bases, in that order; junction bases with no gene match: 6. For the CDR3, the DNA is TGTGCCACCAGTGACTCCGGGACAGCGTACGAGCAGTACTTC. This encodes CATSDSGTAYEQYF.